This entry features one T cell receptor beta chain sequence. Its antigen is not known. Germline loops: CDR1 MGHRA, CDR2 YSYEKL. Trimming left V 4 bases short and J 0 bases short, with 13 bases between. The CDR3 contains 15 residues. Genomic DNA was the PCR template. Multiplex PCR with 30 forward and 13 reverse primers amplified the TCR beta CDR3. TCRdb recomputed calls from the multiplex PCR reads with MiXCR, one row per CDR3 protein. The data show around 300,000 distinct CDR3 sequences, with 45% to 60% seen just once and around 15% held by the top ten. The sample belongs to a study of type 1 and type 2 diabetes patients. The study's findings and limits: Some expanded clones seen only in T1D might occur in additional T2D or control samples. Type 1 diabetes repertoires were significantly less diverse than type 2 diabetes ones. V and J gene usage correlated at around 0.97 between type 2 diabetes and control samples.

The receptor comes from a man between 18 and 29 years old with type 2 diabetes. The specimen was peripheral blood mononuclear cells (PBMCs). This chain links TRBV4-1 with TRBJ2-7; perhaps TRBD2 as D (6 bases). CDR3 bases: TGCGCCAGCAGCCCAACTAGCCTCAGCTCCTACGAGCAGTACTTC. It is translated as CASSPTSLSSYEQYF.